This T cell receptor beta chain came from a study of shared clonotypes between healthy human individuals. Study-wide results and caveats: Sampling was confined to blood; repertoires within tissues likely differ. On the whole, naive subsets had larger estimated richness than memory subsets had.

The germline gives CDR1 SGHRS, CDR2 YFSETQ. Between the trimmed V and J ends, which lost 3 bases and 0 bases, there was a span of 14 bases. The CDR3 is made up of 16 amino acids. CD45RO-negative, CCR7-selected cells formed the naive CD8 fraction, which excluded terminally differentiated effector memory CD45RA+ cells. Every immunoSEQ plate was one replicate of a subset's evenly spread DNA. How the authors handled the data: From ImmunoSEQ came sequences covering only the junction and carrying no quality scores, so filtering differed. This table comes from immunoSEQ multiplex PCR, and its TCRdb copy is limited to in-frame clones, with some not included. That table is the source of V, J and clone size, and D and trimming were worked out from the DNA. The sample contains millions of clones, about 95% of which appear only once. About this clone itself: No antigen is known for it.

The specimen sequenced was naive CD8+ T cells sorted from blood. This TCR was recovered from a young man in good health. The V and J genes are TRBV5-1 and TRBJ2-3; D possibly corresponds to TRBD2 (6 bases). CDR3 sequence reads: CASSSWGVPSTDTQYF. CDR3 in DNA: TGCGCCAGCAGCTCCTGGGGGGTCCCGAGCACAGATACGCAGTATTTT.